This T cell receptor beta chain was profiled in a study of circulating CD8 cells and anti-PD-1 response in melanoma. Study results and limitations: At M1, fewer than 7% of TRB clonotypes appeared in multiple subsets. Only baseline and M1 samples entered the published repertoire comparisons.

This clonotype showed up just a few times. The antigen remains unidentified. Live CD3+CD8+TCRalphabeta+ cells were sorted into four subsets by PD-1 and/or TIGIT. TCR libraries were prepared from roughly 15 ng of total RNA with the QIAseq Immune Repertoire TCR panel. TCRdb ran MiXCR on the reads and lists one entry per CDR3 protein. The sample has approximately 700 distinct CDR3 sequences; roughly 7% are singletons. Germline V gene sequence: CDR1 SGHDT, CDR2 YYEEEE. The CDR3 loop spans 15 amino acids. With 2 bases removed from V and 2 bases from J, the gap between germline ends came to 8 bases. The rearrangement joins TRBV5-6 to TRBJ2-6; a possible D gene is TRBD1 (6 bases). The TCR was taken from a human donor with melanoma. Source: CD8+ T cells from PBMCs, taken at baseline or after one month of anti-PD-1 therapy (not recorded which). In nucleotides, the CDR3 is TGTGCCAGCAGCTTTGGGGACACTGGGGCCAACGTCCTGACTTTC. Its protein is CASSFGDTGANVLTF.